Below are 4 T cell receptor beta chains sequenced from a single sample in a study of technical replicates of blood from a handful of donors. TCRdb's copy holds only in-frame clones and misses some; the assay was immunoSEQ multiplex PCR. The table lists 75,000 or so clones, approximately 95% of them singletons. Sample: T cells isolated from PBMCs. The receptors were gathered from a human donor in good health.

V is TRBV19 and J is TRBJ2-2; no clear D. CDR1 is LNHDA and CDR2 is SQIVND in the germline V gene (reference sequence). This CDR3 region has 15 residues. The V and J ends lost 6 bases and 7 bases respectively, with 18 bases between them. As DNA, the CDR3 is TGTGCCAGTAGCTCTGCACCGCGGTTGATCGGGGAGCTGTTTTTT. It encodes CASSSAPRLIGELFF.

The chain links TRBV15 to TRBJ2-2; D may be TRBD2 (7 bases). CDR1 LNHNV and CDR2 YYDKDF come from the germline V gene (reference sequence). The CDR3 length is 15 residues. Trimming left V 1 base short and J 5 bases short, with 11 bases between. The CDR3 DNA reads TGTGCCACCAGCAGAGGTGGGGGGGCAACCGGGGAGCTGTTTTTT. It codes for CATSRGGGATGELFF.

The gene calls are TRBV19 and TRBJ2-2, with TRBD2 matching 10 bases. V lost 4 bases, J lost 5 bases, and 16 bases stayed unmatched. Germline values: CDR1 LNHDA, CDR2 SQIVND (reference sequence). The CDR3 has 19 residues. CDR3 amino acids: CASSTLPSLAGGRTGELFF. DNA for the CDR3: TGTGCCAGTAGTACTCTCCCCTCCTTAGCGGGGGGTCGGACCGGGGAGCTGTTTTTT.

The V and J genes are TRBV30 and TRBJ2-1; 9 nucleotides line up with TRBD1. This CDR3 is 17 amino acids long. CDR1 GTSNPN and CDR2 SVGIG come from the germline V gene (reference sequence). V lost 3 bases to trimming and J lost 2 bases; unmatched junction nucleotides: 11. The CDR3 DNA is TGTGCCTGGAGCGGCCACCAAGACAGGGGGGCCTACAATGAGCAGTTCTTC. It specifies CAWSGHQDRGAYNEQFF.